What follows are 29 T cell receptor beta chains derived from one specimen sequenced in a study of cytomegalovirus exposure and HLA in healthy donors. Primers for the PCR totalled 60 Vbeta and 13 Jbeta. Clones were read by immunoSEQ multiplex PCR, and TCRdb kept only the in-frame ones, dropping some. The sample records approximately 130,000 clones, over 75% being singletons. The sample was PBMCs. These receptors all stem from a man aged 50-60 years in good health and CMV-seronegative.

The genes are TRBV27 and TRBJ1-1; TRBD1 might be the D (5 bases). The CDR3 loop spans 14 amino acids. V lost 8 bases to trimming and J lost 0 bases, with 13 bases between them. Germline assignment: CDR1 MNHEY and CDR2 SMNVEV (reference sequence). CDR3 amino acids: CASGRDYMNTEAFF. The CDR3 DNA sequence: TGTGCCAGCGGGAGGGACTACATGAACACTGAAGCTTTCTTT.

This clone has more than one count but fewer than ten. The J gene is TRBJ2-2, the V gene TRBV5-1, with TRBD1 identical over 9 bases. V trimming: 0 bases; J trimming: 3 bases; junction bases outside the gene matches: 0. CDR3 length: 15 amino acids. Germline V lookup: CDR1 SGHRS, CDR2 YFSETQ. Here the CDR3 reads CASSLGQGDTGELFF. The CDR3 nucleotides read TGCGCCAGCAGCTTGGGACAGGGGGACACCGGGGAGCTGTTTTTT. The full variable domain, completed using reference TRBV5-1 and TRBJ2-2, is KAGVTQTPRYLIKTRGQQVTLSCSPISGHRSVSWYQQTPGQGLQFLFEYFSETQRNKGNFPGRFSGRQFSNSRSEMNVSTLELGDSALYLCASSLGQGDTGELFFGEGSRLTVL.

This chain connects TRBV15 to TRBJ1-1; D not certain. CDR1 and CDR2 (germline): LNHNV, YYDKDF (reference sequence). Between the trimmed V and J ends, which lost 0 bases and 4 bases, there was a span of 12 bases. This CDR3 contains 15 residues. The CDR3 loop is CATSRDPGRFTEAFF. CDR3 DNA: TGTGCCACCAGCAGAGATCCCGGCAGGTTCACTGAAGCTTTCTTT. The variable domain in full, completed from reference TRBV15 and TRBJ1-1, reads DAMVIQNPRYQVTQFGKPVTLSCSQTLNHNVMYWYQQKSSQAPKLLFHYYDKDFNNEADTPDNFQSRRPNTSFCFLDIRSPGLGDTAMYLCATSRDPGRFTEAFFGQGTRLTVV.

This clone has more than one count but fewer than ten. The rearrangement uses TRBV4-1 and TRBJ2-7; TRBD2 agrees at 7 bases. This CDR3 has 14 residues. Trimming removed 1 base from V and 7 bases from J; junction bases left unmatched: 7. Per germline, CDR1 MGHRA and CDR2 YSYEKL. This CDR3 reads CASSQGTSEWEQYF. The CDR3 nucleotides are TGCGCCAGCAGCCAAGGAACTAGCGAGTGGGAGCAGTACTTC.

This rearrangement joins TRBV28 to TRBJ2-3; TRBD2 aligns across 12 bases. With 4 bases clipped from V and 4 bases from J, the junction kept 6 bases outside the gene matches. Germline V gives CDR1 MDHEN, CDR2 SYDVKM. The CDR3 runs to 16 residues. The CDR3 sequence is CASSSRLAGASDTQYF. The CDR3 DNA follows: TGTGCCAGCAGTTCAAGACTAGCGGGAGCTTCAGATACGCAGTATTTT.

The rearrangement joins TRBV28 to TRBJ1-4; 8 bases are shared with TRBD1. The CDR3 has 18 residues. Losses at the gene ends were 4 bases for V and 10 bases for J; bases not matched to a gene: 20. Germline-derived CDR1 and CDR2 are MDHEN and SYDVKM. The DNA of the CDR3 is TGTGCCAGCAGTTCCCGGGACAGGTCCCCGGAGGGGTTTGGAAAACTGTTTTTT. The encoded protein is CASSSRDRSPEGFGKLFF.

The genes are TRBV28 and TRBJ1-4; the D gene is possibly TRBD1 (5 bases). V was trimmed by 6 bases and J by 0 bases, leaving 8 bases between them. CDR1 is MDHEN and CDR2 is SYDVKM in the germline V gene. The CDR3 runs to 14 residues. As DNA, the CDR3 is TGTGCCAGCAGGGAAGGGGCAACTAATGAAAAACTGTTTTTT. This gives the protein CASREGATNEKLFF. The full variable domain, in which reference TRBV28 and TRBJ1-4 provide the parts outside the CDR3, is DVKVTQSSRYLVKRTGEKVFLECVQDMDHENMFWYRQDPGLGLRLIYFSYDVKMKEKGDIPEGYSVSREKKERFSLILESASTNQTSMYLCASREGATNEKLFFGSGTQLSVL.

This chain joins TRBV27 and TRBJ2-5; 11 bases align to TRBD2. The J call may be mistaken, given a closer DNA end match to TRBJ2-7. Looked up from germline, CDR1 is MNHEY and CDR2 is SMNVEV (reference sequence). This CDR3 has 14 residues. The CDR3 is CASSLSLAGDEQYF. The CDR3, as DNA: TGTGCCAGCAGTTTATCACTAGCGGGGGACGAGCAGTACTTC.

This clone was picked up a small number of times. This sequence joins TRBV10-3 and TRBJ2-7; 10 bases match TRBD1. Losses at the gene ends were 7 bases for V and 0 bases for J; bases not matched to a gene: 6. Germline V gene lookup returns CDR1 ENHRY and CDR2 SYGVKD. The CDR3 length is 15 residues. The CDR3, as DNA: TGTGCCATCAAAATGGGACAGGGGCTCTCCTACGAGCAGTACTTC. The encoded protein is CAIKMGQGLSYEQYF.

In this sample, this clone turned up a few times. The chain uses TRBV6-1 and TRBJ2-7; 7 positions agree with TRBD2. The CDR3 totals 15 residues. Germline CDR1 MNHNS, CDR2 SASEGT. Unmatched junction bases numbered 6, after V lost 1 base and J lost 3 bases. This CDR3 reads CASSEGGGTSYEQYF. Here the CDR3 DNA reads TGTGCCAGCAGTGAAGGGGGGGGAACTAGCTACGAGCAGTACTTC.

The chain employs TRBV6-5 and TRBJ1-2; a weak D match, TRBD1 (5 bases). CDR1 and CDR2 (germline): MNHEY, SVGAGI. CDR3 length: 15 amino acids. V was pared by 0 bases and J by 2 bases, with 10 bases between. The CDR3 spells CASSYSNKGNYGYTF. In DNA form, the CDR3 reads TGTGCCAGCAGTTACTCGAATAAGGGGAACTATGGCTACACCTTC.

The chain combines TRBV2 with TRBJ2-3; 10 bases align to TRBD1. CDR3 length: 14 residues. Germline values: CDR1 SNHLY, CDR2 FYNNEI. V trimming: 7 bases; J trimming: 11 bases; junction bases outside the gene matches: 12. The CDR3 spells CASTVGGGQGQQYF. The CDR3 DNA reads TGTGCCAGCACCGTCGGGGGGGGACAGGGGCAGCAGTATTTT. The variable domain in full, completed from reference TRBV2 and TRBJ2-3, reads EPEVTQTPSHQVTQMGQEVILRCVPISNHLYFYWYRQILGQKVEFLVSFYNNEISEKSEIFDDQFSVERPDGSNFTLKIRSTKLEDSAMYFCASTVGGGQGQQYFGPGTRLTVL.

This clone was detected a few times. The V call is TRBV19, the J call TRBJ2-2; D remains unclear. Trimming stripped 3 bases from V and 2 bases from J, with 10 bases between. The CDR3 spans 15 residues. Germline CDR1 reads LNHDA; CDR2 reads SQIVND (reference sequence). CDR3 bases: TGTGCCAGTAGTATGCTAGTACAAAACACCGGGGAGCTGTTTTTT. It codes for CASSMLVQNTGELFF.

This chain uses TRBV2 with TRBJ1-1, with TRBD1 identical over 7 bases. Germline values: CDR1 SNHLY, CDR2 FYNNEI. The CDR3 is 14 residues long. V was pared by 6 bases and J by 2 bases, with 6 bases of the junction left unmatched. CDR3 in amino acids: CASSNRDRNTEAFF. The CDR3 DNA sequence: TGTGCCAGCAGCAACCGGGACAGAAACACTGAAGCTTTCTTT.

This clone was seen only once. The chain carries TRBV6-5 and TRBJ2-5, with a weak D call TRBD1 (6 bases). The V end was cut by 6 bases, the J end by 5 bases, with 16 bases between. Germline V gives CDR1 MNHEY, CDR2 SVGAGI. The CDR3 covers 14 residues. The CDR3 is CASRRTGSGETQYF. CDR3 sequence (DNA): TGTGCCAGCAGGCGAACAGGGTCGGGGGAGACCCAGTACTTC.

The V and J genes are TRBV5-1 and TRBJ2-1; 11 positions agree with TRBD2. CDR1 SGHRS and CDR2 YFSETQ come from the germline V gene. The length of the CDR3 is 15 residues. V dropped 0 bases and J dropped 10; count of bases not matched to a gene: 6. CDR3 in DNA: TGCGCCAGCAGCTTGGAACTAGCGGGAGATGGAGAGCAGTTCTTC. Translated, it gives CASSLELAGDGEQFF.

V usage is TRBV7-2 and J usage is TRBJ2-7; perhaps TRBD2 as D (6 bases). The CDR3 totals 14 residues. V gave up 5 bases and J gave up 6 bases, with 17 bases separating them. The germline CDR1 and CDR2 sequences are SGHTA and FQGNSA. The CDR3 DNA sequence: TGTGCCAGCAGCGCTGTGCGGGGTATGGGCGAGCAGTACTTC. Translating gives CASSAVRGMGEQYF.

The V and J genes are TRBV7-2 and TRBJ2-5; weak D call: TRBD2 (6 bases). The CDR3 sequence is 14 residues long. Germline assignment: CDR1 SGHTA and CDR2 FQGNSA. Deletions cut 3 bases from V and 4 bases from J, with 12 bases between. CDR3 DNA sequence: TGTGCCAGCAGCTTCGCGGGAAACCGAGAGACCCAGTACTTC. It yields the protein CASSFAGNRETQYF.

This clone has only one observation. Here the CDR3 reads CASSRQRGLAGRGMDTGELFF. The DNA of the CDR3 is TGTGCCAGCAGCCGACAGAGGGGACTAGCGGGAAGGGGAATGGACACCGGGGAGCTGTTTTTT. The rearrangement joins TRBV7-3 to TRBJ2-2, with TRBD2 matching over 13 bases. Germline V gene sequence: CDR1 SGHTA, CDR2 FQGTGA. The V gene end was trimmed by 5 bases and the J gene end by 3 bases; junction bases not matched to a gene: 18. This CDR3 has 21 residues.

The chain is built from TRBV4-1 and TRBJ2-7; weak D call: TRBD1 (5 bases). V was trimmed by 0 bases and J by 9 bases, leaving 18 bases between them. The CDR3 runs to 15 residues. CDR1 MGHRA and CDR2 YSYEKL come from the germline V gene. CDR3 nucleotides: TGCGCCAGCAGCCAAGATACAGGCGAACGTAGGGTGCAGTACTTC. Translated: CASSQDTGERRVQYF.

The V gene is TRBV7-2, the J gene TRBJ2-7; maybe TRBD2 (6 bases). V was clipped by 5 bases and J by 2 bases, with 16 bases between them. From germline, CDR1 is SGHTA and CDR2 FQGNSA. The CDR3 is 15 amino acids. CDR3 DNA: TGTGCCAGCAGCCCTGGAGGGACCGCCACCTACGAGCAGTACTTC. Amino acid sequence: CASSPGGTATYEQYF.

The chain couples TRBV18 to TRBJ2-5; TRBD1 might be the D (6 bases). CDR3 length: 14 amino acids. The V end was cut by 1 base, the J end by 5 bases, with 11 bases between. CDR1 is KGHSH, CDR2 LQKENI, per germline. Written as DNA, the CDR3 is TGTGCCAGCTCACCACGCCAGGGGTGGGAGACCCAGTACTTC. Protein: CASSPRQGWETQYF.

The rearrangement joins TRBV2 to TRBJ1-5; TRBD1 aligns across 8 bases. The CDR3 consists of 17 residues. V was pared by 4 bases and J by 1 base, with 9 bases of the junction left unmatched. Germline-derived CDR1 and CDR2 are SNHLY and FYNNEI. The CDR3 here is CASSGGQGRLSNQPQHF. CDR3 coding DNA: TGTGCCAGCAGTGGAGGACAGGGAAGGTTGAGCAATCAGCCCCAGCATTTT. Using reference TRBV2 and TRBJ1-5 for the parts outside the CDR3, the full variable domain is EPEVTQTPSHQVTQMGQEVILRCVPISNHLYFYWYRQILGQKVEFLVSFYNNEISEKSEIFDDQFSVERPDGSNFTLKIRSTKLEDSAMYFCASSGGQGRLSNQPQHFGDGTRLSIL.

The gene calls are TRBV6-1 and TRBJ1-5; the D is unclear. V dropped 4 bases and J dropped 2 bases, with 12 bases sitting between them. The CDR3 runs 15 residues. Germline CDR1 reads MNHNS; CDR2 reads SASEGT. CDR3 in amino acids: CASSGPRRGNQPQHF. The CDR3 DNA reads as TGTGCCAGCAGTGGTCCTCGTCGTGGCAATCAGCCCCAGCATTTT.

This clone was seen more than once but under ten times. The chain combines TRBV30 with TRBJ2-3; the match to TRBD2 covers 14 bases. The length of the CDR3 is 17 residues. V was pared by 1 base and J by 2 bases, with 5 bases of the junction left unmatched. The V gene's germline CDR1 is GTSNPN and CDR2 SVGIG (reference sequence). The DNA of the CDR3 is TGTGCCTGGAGTGCAGGACTAGCGGGAGGAAACACAGATACGCAGTATTTT. Translation gives CAWSAGLAGGNTDTQYF.

This clone was counted a few times. This sequence joins TRBV10-3 and TRBJ1-1; the D is unclear. The V end was cut by 1 base, the J end by 7 bases, with 7 bases between. Germline lookup yields CDR1 ENHRY and CDR2 SYGVKD. This CDR3 contains 12 residues. The chain's CDR3 is CAISEFTNEAFF. CDR3 nucleotides: TGTGCCATCAGTGAGTTTACAAATGAAGCTTTCTTT.

This clone was seen once. This chain connects TRBV27 to TRBJ1-5; no reliable D call. V shed 2 bases and J shed 2 bases, with 10 bases lying between them. This CDR3 spans 15 amino acids. Germline loops: CDR1 MNHEY, CDR2 SMNVEV (reference sequence). CDR3 in DNA: TGTGCCAGCAGTTTAGGCCCGGGTGGCAATCAGCCCCAGCATTTT. It translates to CASSLGPGGNQPQHF.

The rearrangement uses TRBV7-2 and TRBJ2-4; D may be TRBD1 (6 bases). There are 14 residues in the CDR3. Trimming took off 4 bases at V and 2 bases at J, with 9 bases between the two ends. Germline V gene data show CDR1 as SGHTA and CDR2 as FQGNSA. CDR3 amino acids: CASSSRGTKNIQYF. The CDR3 DNA reads as TGTGCCAGCAGCTCCAGGGGTACCAAAAACATTCAGTACTTC.

The rearrangement uses TRBV2 and TRBJ1-5; 8 bases match TRBD1. J was trimmed by 5 bases and V by 7 bases; bases with no gene match: 4. This CDR3 spans 13 amino acids. Germline V gene data show CDR1 as SNHLY and CDR2 as FYNNEI. The CDR3: CASTLGQDQPQHF. As DNA, the CDR3 is TGTGCCAGCACCTTGGGACAGGATCAGCCCCAGCATTTT. Looking up the rest from reference TRBV2 and TRBJ1-5 gives the full variable domain: EPEVTQTPSHQVTQMGQEVILRCVPISNHLYFYWYRQILGQKVEFLVSFYNNEISEKSEIFDDQFSVERPDGSNFTLKIRSTKLEDSAMYFCASTLGQDQPQHFGDGTRLSIL.